This TCR beta chain was observed in a study of blood T cell repertoires in COVID-19. In the authors' methods: Amplification of reference gene primers was used by the study to estimate nucleated cell counts. The protocol was immunoSEQ multiplex PCR, while the TCRdb copy is restricted to in-frame clones and leaves out a portion. V and J calls and clone size are given by that table; D and trimming were obtained from the DNA. This sample has 110,000 to 150,000 clones, with more than 60% found just once. The CDR3 runs to 15 residues. The germline V gene encodes CDR1 SGHTS and CDR2 YDEGEE. With V trimmed by 4 bases and J by 3 bases, 3 bases remained unmatched.

The chain employs TRBV5-8 and TRBJ1-5; 11 bases map to TRBD1. The clonotype comes from an elderly man with acute or convalescent COVID-19. Sequencing input: peripheral blood. The CDR3 protein is CASSQGQGDNQPQHF. The CDR3 DNA is TGTGCCAGCAGCCAGGGACAGGGGGACAATCAGCCCCAGCATTTT.